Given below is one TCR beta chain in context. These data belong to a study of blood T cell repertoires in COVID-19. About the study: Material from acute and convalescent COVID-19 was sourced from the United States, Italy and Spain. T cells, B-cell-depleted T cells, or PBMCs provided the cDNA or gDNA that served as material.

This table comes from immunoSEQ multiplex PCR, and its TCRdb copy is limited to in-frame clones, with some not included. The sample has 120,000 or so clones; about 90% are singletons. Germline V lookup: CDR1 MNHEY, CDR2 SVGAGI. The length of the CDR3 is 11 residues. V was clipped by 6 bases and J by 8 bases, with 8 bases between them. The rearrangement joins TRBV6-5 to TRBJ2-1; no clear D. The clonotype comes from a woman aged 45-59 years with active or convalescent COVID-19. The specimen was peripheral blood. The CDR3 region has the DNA TGTGCCAGCAGCCCCGGAGATGAGCAGTTCTTC. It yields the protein CASSPGDEQFF.